Here is one T cell receptor (beta chain) with its context. What it recognizes is unknown. Quantitative 5'-RACE with molecular barcodes was used to make the TCR beta libraries. TCRdb passed the 5' RACE reads through MiXCR, listing each CDR3 protein once. This sample carries nearly 350,000 distinct CDR3 sequences, roughly 14% of them seen once, and the ten largest clones take around 0.99%. The sample comes from a study of CD8 T cells in ankylosing spondylitis. This CDR3 has 13 residues. Germline assignment: CDR1 MNHNY and CDR2 SVGAGI (reference sequence). V gave up 4 bases and J gave up 2 bases, with 8 bases separating them. General study findings and limits: Ankylosing spondylitis blood appeared to carry a characteristic TCR beta motif of several highly homologous variants. Past research had described some motif variants in reactive arthritis synovial fluid and blood. Relatively scarce in peripheral blood, disease-linked clones were CD8+.

The sequencing sample was made of blood, either unsorted or a sorted T cell fraction (not recorded which). The chain combines TRBV6-6 with TRBJ1-1, with a tentative D call TRBD1 (6 bases). This TCR was recovered from a male donor with ankylosing spondylitis or in good health (not recorded which). CDR3 nucleotide sequence: TGTGCCAGCAGTTGGGACACAAACACTGAAGCTTTCTTT. This gives the protein CASSWDTNTEAFF.